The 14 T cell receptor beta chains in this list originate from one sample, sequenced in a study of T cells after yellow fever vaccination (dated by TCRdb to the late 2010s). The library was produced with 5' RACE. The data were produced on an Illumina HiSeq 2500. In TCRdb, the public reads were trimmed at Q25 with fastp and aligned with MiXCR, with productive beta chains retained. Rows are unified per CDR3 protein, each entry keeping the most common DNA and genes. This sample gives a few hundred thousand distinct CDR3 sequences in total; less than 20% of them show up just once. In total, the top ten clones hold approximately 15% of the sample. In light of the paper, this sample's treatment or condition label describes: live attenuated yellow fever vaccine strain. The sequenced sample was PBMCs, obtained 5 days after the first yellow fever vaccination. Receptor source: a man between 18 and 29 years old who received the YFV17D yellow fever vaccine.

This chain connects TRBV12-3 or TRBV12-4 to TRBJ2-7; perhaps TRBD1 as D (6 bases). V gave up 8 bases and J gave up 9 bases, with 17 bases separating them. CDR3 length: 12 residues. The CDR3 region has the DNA TGTGCCAGCGAGGAACAGGGTCGCGCGCAGTACTTC. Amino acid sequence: CASEEQGRAQYF.

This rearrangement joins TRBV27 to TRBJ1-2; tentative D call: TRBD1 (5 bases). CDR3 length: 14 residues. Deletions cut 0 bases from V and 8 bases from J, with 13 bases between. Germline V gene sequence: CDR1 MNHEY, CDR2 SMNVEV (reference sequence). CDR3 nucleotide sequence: TGTGCCAGCAGTTTATCGGGGCAGGGCGAAGGCTACACCTTC. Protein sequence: CASSLSGQGEGYTF.

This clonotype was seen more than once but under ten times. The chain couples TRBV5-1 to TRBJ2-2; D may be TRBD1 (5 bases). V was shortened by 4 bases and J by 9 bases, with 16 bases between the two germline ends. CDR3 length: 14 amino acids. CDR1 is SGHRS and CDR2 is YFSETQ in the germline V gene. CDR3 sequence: CASSLSLGARELFF. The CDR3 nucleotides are TGCGCCAGCAGCCTATCCCTAGGGGCCCGGGAGCTGTTTTTT.

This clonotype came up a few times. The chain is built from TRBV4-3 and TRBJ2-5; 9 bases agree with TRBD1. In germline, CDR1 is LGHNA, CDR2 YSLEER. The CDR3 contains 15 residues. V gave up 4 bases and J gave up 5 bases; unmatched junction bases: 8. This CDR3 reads CASSPWTGDGETQYF. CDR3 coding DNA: TGCGCCAGCAGCCCGTGGACAGGGGATGGGGAGACCCAGTACTTC.

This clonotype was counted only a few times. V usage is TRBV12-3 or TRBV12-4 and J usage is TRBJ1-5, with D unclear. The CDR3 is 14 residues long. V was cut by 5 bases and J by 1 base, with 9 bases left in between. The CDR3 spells CASSPIGSNQPQHF. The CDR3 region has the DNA TGTGCCAGCAGTCCGATAGGGAGCAATCAGCCCCAGCATTTT.

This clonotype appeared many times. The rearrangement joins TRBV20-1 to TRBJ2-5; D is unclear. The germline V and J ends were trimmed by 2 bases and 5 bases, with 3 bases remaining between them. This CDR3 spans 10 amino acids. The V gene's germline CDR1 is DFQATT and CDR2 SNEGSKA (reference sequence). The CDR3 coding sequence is TGCAGTGCTAGAAGGGAGACCCAGTACTTC. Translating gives CSARRETQYF.

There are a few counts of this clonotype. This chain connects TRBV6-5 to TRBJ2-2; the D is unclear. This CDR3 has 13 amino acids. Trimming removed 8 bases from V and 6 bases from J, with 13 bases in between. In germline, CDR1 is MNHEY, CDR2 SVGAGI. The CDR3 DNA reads TGTGCCAGCGGCTTGGACGGGTCCGGGGAGCTGTTTTTT. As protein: CASGLDGSGELFF.

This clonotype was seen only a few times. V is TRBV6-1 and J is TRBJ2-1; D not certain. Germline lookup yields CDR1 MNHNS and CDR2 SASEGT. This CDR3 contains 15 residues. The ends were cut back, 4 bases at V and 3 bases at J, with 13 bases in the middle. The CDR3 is CASSAQLFSYNEQFF. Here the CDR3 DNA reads TGTGCCAGCAGTGCGCAGCTCTTTAGCTACAATGAGCAGTTCTTC.

In DNA, the CDR3 is TGTGCCAGCACTAACTCAGATACGCAGTATTTT. Protein product: CASTNSDTQYF. The chain links TRBV6-2 or TRBV6-3 to TRBJ2-3; no clear D gene. Trimming cost V 7 bases and J 4 bases, with 6 bases left between them. The germline V gene has CDR1 MNHEY and CDR2 SVGEGT. This CDR3 has 11 amino acids.

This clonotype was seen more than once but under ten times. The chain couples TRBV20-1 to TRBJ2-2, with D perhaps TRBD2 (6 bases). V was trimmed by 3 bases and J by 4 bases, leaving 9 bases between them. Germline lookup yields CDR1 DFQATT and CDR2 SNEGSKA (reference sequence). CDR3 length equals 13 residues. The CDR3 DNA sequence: TGCAGTGCTAGCGTTAGCGGCACCGGGGAGCTGTTTTTT. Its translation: CSASVSGTGELFF.

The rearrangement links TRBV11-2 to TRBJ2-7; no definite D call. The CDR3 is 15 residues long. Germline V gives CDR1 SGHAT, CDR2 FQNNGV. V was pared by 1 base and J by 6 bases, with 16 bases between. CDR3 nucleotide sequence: TGTGCCAGCAGCTTAGTGATAGCTGGGTTCTCCGAGCAGTACTTC. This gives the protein CASSLVIAGFSEQYF.

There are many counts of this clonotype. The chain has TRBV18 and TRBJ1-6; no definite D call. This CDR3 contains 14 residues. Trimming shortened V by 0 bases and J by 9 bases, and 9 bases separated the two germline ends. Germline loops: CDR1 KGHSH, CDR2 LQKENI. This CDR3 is CASSPPREGSPLHF. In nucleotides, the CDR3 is TGTGCCAGCTCACCACCTCGCGAGGGTTCACCCCTCCACTTT.

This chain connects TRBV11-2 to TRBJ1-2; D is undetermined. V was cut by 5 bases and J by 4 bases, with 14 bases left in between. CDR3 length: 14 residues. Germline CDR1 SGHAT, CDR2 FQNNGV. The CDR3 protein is CASSRLTRGYGYTF. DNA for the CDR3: TGTGCCAGCAGCCGATTGACACGGGGCTATGGCTACACCTTC.

The CDR3 DNA reads as TGTGCCAGCAGCTTAGTTGGTGGCGAAGATACGCAGTATTTT. Translation: CASSLVGGEDTQYF. This chain uses TRBV7-2 with TRBJ2-3; no clear D gene. Germline values: CDR1 SGHTA, CDR2 FQGNSA. V lost 1 base to trimming and J lost 5 bases, with 10 bases between them. This CDR3 is built from 14 residues. The complete variable domain, with remaining parts taken from reference TRBV7-2 and TRBJ2-3, reads GAGVSQSPSNKVTEKGKDVELRCDPISGHTALYWYRQSLGQGLEFLIYFQGNSAPDKSGLPSDRFSAERTGGSVSTLTIQRTQQEDSAVYLCASSLVGGEDTQYFGPGTRLTVL.